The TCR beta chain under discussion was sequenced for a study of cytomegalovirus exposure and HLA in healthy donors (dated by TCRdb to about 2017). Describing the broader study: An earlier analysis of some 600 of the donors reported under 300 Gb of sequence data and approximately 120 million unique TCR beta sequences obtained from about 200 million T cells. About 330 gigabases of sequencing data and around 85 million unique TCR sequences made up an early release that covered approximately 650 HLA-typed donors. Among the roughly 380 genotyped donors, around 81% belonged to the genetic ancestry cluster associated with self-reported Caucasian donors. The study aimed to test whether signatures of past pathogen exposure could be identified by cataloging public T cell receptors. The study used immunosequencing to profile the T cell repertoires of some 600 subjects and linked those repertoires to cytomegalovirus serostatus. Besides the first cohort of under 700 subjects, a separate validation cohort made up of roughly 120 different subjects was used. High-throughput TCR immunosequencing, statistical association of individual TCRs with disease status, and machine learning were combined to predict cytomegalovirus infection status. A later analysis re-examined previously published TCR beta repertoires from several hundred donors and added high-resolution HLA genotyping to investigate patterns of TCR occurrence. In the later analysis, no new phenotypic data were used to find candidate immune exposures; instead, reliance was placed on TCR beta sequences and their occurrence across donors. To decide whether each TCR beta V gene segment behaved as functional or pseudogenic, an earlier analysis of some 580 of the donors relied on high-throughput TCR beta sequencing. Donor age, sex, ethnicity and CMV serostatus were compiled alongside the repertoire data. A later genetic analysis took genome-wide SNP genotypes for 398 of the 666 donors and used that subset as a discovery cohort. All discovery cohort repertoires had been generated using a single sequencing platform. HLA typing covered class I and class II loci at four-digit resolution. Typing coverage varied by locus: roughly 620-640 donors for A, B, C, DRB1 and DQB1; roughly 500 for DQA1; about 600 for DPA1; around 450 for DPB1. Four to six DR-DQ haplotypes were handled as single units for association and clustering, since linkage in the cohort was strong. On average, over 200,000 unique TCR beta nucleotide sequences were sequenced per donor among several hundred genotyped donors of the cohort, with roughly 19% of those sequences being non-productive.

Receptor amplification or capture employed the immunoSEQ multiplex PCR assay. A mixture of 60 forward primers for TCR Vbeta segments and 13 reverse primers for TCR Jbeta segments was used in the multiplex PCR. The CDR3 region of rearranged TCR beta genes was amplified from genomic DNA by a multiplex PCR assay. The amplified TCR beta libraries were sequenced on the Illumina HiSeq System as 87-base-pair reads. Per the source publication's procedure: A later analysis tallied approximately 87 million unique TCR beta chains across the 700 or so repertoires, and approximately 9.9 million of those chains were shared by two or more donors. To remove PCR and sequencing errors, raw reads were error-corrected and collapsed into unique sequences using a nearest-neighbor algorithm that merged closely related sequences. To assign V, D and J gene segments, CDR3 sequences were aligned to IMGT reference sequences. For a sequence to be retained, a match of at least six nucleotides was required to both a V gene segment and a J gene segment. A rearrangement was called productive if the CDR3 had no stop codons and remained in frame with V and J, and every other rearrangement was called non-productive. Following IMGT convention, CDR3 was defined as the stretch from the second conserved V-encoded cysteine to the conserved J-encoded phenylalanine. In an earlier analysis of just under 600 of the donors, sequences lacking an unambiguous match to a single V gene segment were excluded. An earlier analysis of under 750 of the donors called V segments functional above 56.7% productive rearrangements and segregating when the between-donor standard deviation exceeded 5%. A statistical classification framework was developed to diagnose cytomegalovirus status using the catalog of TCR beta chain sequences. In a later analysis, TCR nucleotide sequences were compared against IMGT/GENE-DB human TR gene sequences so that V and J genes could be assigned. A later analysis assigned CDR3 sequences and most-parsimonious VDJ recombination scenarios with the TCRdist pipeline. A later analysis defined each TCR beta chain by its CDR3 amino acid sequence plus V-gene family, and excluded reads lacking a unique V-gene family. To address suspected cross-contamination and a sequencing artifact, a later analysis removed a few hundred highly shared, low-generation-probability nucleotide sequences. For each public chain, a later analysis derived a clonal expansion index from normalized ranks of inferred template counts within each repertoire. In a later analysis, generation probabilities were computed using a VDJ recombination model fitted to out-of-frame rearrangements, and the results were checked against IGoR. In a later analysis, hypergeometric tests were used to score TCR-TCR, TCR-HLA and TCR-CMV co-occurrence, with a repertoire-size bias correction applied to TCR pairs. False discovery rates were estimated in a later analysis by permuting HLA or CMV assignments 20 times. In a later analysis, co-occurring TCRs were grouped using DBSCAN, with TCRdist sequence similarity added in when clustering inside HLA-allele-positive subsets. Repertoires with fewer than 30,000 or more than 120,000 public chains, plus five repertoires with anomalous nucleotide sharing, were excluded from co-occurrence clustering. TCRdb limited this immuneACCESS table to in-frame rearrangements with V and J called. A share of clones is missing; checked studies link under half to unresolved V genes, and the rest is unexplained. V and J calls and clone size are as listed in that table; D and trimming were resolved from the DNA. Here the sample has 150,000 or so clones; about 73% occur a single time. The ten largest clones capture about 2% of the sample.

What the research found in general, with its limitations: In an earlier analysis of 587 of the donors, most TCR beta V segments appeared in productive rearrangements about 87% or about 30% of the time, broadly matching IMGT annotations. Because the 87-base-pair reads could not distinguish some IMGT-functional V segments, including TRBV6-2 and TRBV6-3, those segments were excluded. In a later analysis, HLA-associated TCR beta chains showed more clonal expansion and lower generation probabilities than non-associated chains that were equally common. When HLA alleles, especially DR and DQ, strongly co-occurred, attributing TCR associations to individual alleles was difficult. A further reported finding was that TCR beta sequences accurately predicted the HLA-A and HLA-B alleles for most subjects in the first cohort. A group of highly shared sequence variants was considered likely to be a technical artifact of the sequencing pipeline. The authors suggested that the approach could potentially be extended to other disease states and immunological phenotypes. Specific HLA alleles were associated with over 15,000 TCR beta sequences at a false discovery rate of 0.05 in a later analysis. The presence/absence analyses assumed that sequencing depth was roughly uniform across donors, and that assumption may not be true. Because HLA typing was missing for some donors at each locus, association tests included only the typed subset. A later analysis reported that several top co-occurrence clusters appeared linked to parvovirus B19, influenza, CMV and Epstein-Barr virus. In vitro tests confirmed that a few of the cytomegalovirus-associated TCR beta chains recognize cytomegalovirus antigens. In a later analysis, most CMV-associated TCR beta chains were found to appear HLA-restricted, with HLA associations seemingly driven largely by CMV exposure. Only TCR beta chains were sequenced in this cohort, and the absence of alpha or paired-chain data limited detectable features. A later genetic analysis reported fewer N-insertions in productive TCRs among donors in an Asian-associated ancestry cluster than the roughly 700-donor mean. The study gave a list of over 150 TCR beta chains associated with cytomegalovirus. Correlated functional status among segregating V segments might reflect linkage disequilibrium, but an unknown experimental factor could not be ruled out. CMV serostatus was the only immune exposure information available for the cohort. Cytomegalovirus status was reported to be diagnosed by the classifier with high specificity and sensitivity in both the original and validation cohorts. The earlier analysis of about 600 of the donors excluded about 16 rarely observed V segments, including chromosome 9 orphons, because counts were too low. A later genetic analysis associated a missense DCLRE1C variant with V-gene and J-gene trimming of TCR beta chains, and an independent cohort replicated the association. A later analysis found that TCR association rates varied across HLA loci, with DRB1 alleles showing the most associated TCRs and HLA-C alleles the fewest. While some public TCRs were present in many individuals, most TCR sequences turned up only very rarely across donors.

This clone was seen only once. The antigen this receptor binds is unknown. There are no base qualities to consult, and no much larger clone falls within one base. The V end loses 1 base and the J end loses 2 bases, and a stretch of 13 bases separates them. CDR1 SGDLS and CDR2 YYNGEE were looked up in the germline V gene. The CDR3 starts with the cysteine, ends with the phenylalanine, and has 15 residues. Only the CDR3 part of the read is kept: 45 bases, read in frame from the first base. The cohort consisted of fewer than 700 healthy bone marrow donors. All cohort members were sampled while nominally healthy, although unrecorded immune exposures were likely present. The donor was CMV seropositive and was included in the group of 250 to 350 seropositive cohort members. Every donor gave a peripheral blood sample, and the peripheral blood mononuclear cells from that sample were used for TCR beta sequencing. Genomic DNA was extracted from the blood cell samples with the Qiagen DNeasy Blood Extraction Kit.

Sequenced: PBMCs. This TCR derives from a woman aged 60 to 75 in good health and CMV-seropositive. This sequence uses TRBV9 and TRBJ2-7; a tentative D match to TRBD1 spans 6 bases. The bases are TGTGCCAGCAGCGTAAGCCCGGACAGTACCTACGAGCAGTACTTC. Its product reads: CASSVSPDSTYEQYF.